Presented here are 5 T cell receptor beta chains from one specimen sequenced in a study of identical twins. TCRdb fed the 5' RACE reads into MiXCR, producing one record per CDR3 protein. Among more than 650,000 distinct CDR3 sequences listed, around 6.1% were seen once. The sample was naive T cells sorted from blood. These receptors originate from a man between 18 and 29 years old in good health.

This clonotype occurred a few times. The V and J genes are TRBV18 and TRBJ2-1, with D perhaps matching TRBD2 (5 bases). V lost 2 bases, J lost 7 bases, and 15 bases lay in between. This CDR3 comprises 15 residues. CDR1 KGHSH and CDR2 LQKENI come from the germline V gene. CDR3 sequence reads: CASSPNGATGNEQFF. The CDR3 nucleotides are TGTGCCAGCTCACCAAACGGAGCCACGGGGAATGAGCAGTTCTTC.

This clonotype was seen ten or more times. The chain joins TRBV7-2 to TRBJ1-5, with D possibly being TRBD1 (6 bases). Germline loops: CDR1 SGHTA, CDR2 FQGNSA. This CDR3 has 13 amino acids. V dropped 8 bases and J dropped 0 bases, with 8 bases sitting between them. Written as DNA, the CDR3 is TGTGCCAGCGAAGGGGGTAGCAATCAGCCCCAGCATTTT. Protein product: CASEGGSNQPQHF.

This clonotype has a count of ten or more. The chain recombines TRBV12-3 or TRBV12-4 with TRBJ2-1, with 9 bases matching TRBD2. Trimming took 10 bases from V and 6 from J; bases not matched to a gene: 10. The CDR3 is 14 amino acids. CDR3 amino acids: CATSGTSFVNEQFF. CDR3 coding DNA: TGTGCCACCTCCGGGACTAGCTTTGTCAATGAGCAGTTCTTC.

This clonotype was picked up a small number of times. The chain is built from TRBV12-3 or TRBV12-4 and TRBJ1-1; 9 bases are shared with TRBD1. V lost 3 bases and J lost 7; bases outside the gene matches: 6. This CDR3 region has 14 residues. The CDR3, as DNA: TGTGCCAGCAGTTTTTTACAGGGGGCGGGTGAAGCTTTCTTT. It encodes CASSFLQGAGEAFF.

This clonotype was recorded many times. The rearrangement joins TRBV6-1 to TRBJ2-5; the D gene is possibly TRBD2 (6 bases). CDR3 size: 13 residues. V lost 0 bases to trimming and J lost 4 bases, with 6 bases between them. Germline CDR1 reads MNHNS; CDR2 reads SASEGT. CDR3 bases: TGTGCCAGCAGTGAAGCGGGAGGAGAGACCCAGTACTTC. Translation: CASSEAGGETQYF.